The 8 T cell receptor beta chains listed next were all sequenced from one sample in a study of blood T cell repertoires in COVID-19. Sequencing was performed with immunoSEQ multiplex PCR; in TCRdb, only in-frame clones are kept and a portion is missing. This sample has tens of thousands of clones, with roughly 87% found just once. Sample: peripheral blood. The receptors were gathered from a male donor with acute or convalescent COVID-19.

This sequence joins TRBV9 and TRBJ1-5, with 8 bases that match TRBD1. V lost 0 bases, J lost 7 bases, and 6 bases stayed unmatched. Germline assignment: CDR1 SGDLS and CDR2 YYNGEE. The CDR3 is made up of 15 amino acids. The DNA of the CDR3 is TGTGCCAGCAGCGTAGGCCCAGGGGGCGTCCAGCCCCAGCATTTT. As protein: CASSVGPGGVQPQHF.

This rearrangement joins TRBV27 to TRBJ1-1; D is undetermined. CDR1 is MNHEY and CDR2 is SMNVEV in the germline V gene (reference sequence). This CDR3 contains 13 residues. The ends were cut back, 2 bases at V and 5 bases at J, with 9 bases in the middle. The CDR3 loop reads CASSLMRGTEAFF. The CDR3 DNA follows: TGTGCCAGCAGTTTAATGAGAGGGACTGAAGCTTTCTTT.

The rearrangement joins TRBV5-1 to TRBJ1-6, with D maybe TRBD1 (6 bases). In germline, CDR1 is SGHRS, CDR2 YFSETQ. This CDR3 has 16 residues. Trimming stripped 4 bases from V and 12 bases from J, with 23 bases between. In nucleotides, the CDR3 is TGCGCCAGCAGCCCGGGTAGTGGGGGACAAGGGGTACCCCTCCACTTT. This encodes CASSPGSGGQGVPLHF.

V gene TRBV7-2 combines with J gene TRBJ2-3; D is possibly TRBD2 (5 bases). Germline loops: CDR1 SGHTA, CDR2 FQGNSA. V lost 5 bases to trimming and J lost 2 bases, with 14 bases between them. This CDR3 has 15 amino acids. This CDR3 reads CASSDTARDTDTQYF. CDR3 in DNA: TGTGCCAGCAGCGACACAGCGAGGGACACAGATACGCAGTATTTT.

The chain is built from TRBV6-1 and TRBJ2-5; 12 bases match TRBD1. The V gene end was trimmed by 2 bases and the J gene end by 5 bases; junction bases not matched to a gene: 6. The length of the CDR3 is 16 residues. Germline V lookup: CDR1 MNHNS, CDR2 SASEGT. This CDR3 is CASSEQGTGGWETQYF. The CDR3 DNA reads as TGTGCCAGCAGTGAACAAGGGACAGGGGGCTGGGAGACCCAGTACTTC.

The chain is built from TRBV29-1 and TRBJ1-2, with D possibly TRBD1 on 6 matching bases. Germline loops: CDR1 SQVTM, CDR2 ANQGSEA. The germline V and J ends were trimmed by 6 bases and 4 bases, with 15 bases remaining between them. The CDR3 totals 13 residues. CDR3 sequence reads: CSVAQGRGYGYTF. The DNA of the CDR3 is TGCAGCGTCGCGCAGGGGCGAGGCTATGGCTACACCTTC.

The rearrangement joins TRBV12-3 or TRBV12-4 to TRBJ1-2; D not resolved. Trimming shortened V by 1 base and J by 4 bases, and 7 bases separated the two germline ends. This CDR3 contains 13 residues. The chain's CDR3 is CASSLGLGYGYTF. CDR3 in DNA: TGTGCCAGCAGTTTAGGTCTCGGCTATGGCTACACCTTC.

This chain uses TRBV9 with TRBJ2-1; TRBD2 matches at 11 bases. CDR1 is SGDLS, CDR2 YYNGEE, per germline. This CDR3 comprises 15 residues. V gave up 4 bases and J gave up 8 bases; unmatched junction bases: 8. The CDR3 loop reads CASSISGGAGYEQFF. Here the CDR3 DNA reads TGTGCCAGCAGCATTAGCGGGGGGGCCGGCTATGAGCAGTTCTTC.